The 5 T cell receptor beta chains below were found in one sample sequenced in a study of T cells in Graves' hyperthyroidism and ophthalmopathy. It was RNA transcripts that yielded the amplified TCR beta CDR3 regions. Initially, a first-round RT-PCR of the TCR CDR3 employed the HTBI primer set. TCRdb re-derived calls from the multiplex PCR reads in MiXCR, one entry per CDR3 protein. The repertoire consists of some 620,000 distinct CDR3 sequences, with about a sixth occurring once and the leading ten covering 3.5% to 4%. Sequences were obtained from blood. The receptors were sampled from a woman under 40 with Graves' hyperthyroidism.

This clonotype was counted at least ten times. The V call is TRBV28, the J call TRBJ2-7; 8 bases match TRBD1. J gave up 3 bases and V 7 bases, and 8 bases lay outside the gene matches. This CDR3 is built from 14 residues. Germline CDR1 is MDHEN and CDR2 is SYDVKM. The CDR3 protein is CASIQGTGNYEQYF. As DNA, the CDR3 is TGTGCCAGCATCCAGGGGACAGGCAACTACGAGCAGTACTTC.

This clonotype was counted at least ten times. The gene calls are TRBV6-1 and TRBJ2-3, with D unresolved. This CDR3 has 14 amino acids. Trimming pared 1 base from V and 0 bases from J, leaving 5 bases between. Germline lookup yields CDR1 MNHNS and CDR2 SASEGT. The CDR3 DNA reads as TGTGCCAGCAGTGAAGGGCTAAGCACAGATACGCAGTATTTT. Amino acids: CASSEGLSTDTQYF.

This chain uses TRBV28 with TRBJ2-1; D not resolved. The germline V gene encodes CDR1 MDHEN and CDR2 SYDVKM. Trimming cost V 2 bases and J 7 bases, with 9 bases left between them. The CDR3 is made up of 13 amino acids. The DNA of the CDR3 is TGTGCCAGCAGTTTAAGATTCGGGAATGAGCAGTTCTTC. Translation gives CASSLRFGNEQFF.

This clonotype was recorded many times. The gene calls are TRBV6-1 and TRBJ2-3, with D possibly TRBD2 on 6 matching bases. The germline CDR1 and CDR2 sequences are MNHNS and SASEGT. V was shortened by 0 bases and J by 4 bases, with 11 bases between the two germline ends. The CDR3 runs 15 residues. CDR3 region: CASSEAIGSADTQYF. The CDR3 nucleotides are TGTGCCAGCAGTGAAGCTATCGGGAGCGCAGATACGCAGTATTTT.

This chain connects TRBV13 to TRBJ2-2; 10 nucleotides agree with TRBD2. CDR3 size: 17 residues. From germline, CDR1 is PRHDT and CDR2 FYEKMQ (reference sequence). The ends lost 4 bases at V and 6 bases at J; junction bases unmatched: 11. This chain's CDR3 is CASSSRDLAGGSGELFF. The DNA of the CDR3 is TGTGCCAGCAGCTCAAGGGACTTAGCGGGAGGATCCGGGGAGCTGTTTTTT.